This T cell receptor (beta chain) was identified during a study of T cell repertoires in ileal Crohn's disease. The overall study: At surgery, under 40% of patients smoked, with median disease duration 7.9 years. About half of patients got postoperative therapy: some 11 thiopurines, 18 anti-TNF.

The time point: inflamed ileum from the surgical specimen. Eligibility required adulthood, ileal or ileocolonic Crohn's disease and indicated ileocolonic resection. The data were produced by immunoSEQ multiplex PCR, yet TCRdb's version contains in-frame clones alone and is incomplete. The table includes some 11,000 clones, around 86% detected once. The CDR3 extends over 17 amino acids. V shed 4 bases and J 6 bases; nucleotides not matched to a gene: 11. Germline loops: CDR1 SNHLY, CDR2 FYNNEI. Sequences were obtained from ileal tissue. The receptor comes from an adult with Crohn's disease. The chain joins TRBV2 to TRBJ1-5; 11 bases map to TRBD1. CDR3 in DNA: TGTGCCAGCAGTGGGGACAGGGGGTTCTCAGGGGGTCAGCCCCAGCATTTT. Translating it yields CASSGDRGFSGGQPQHF.